Listed here is a single T cell receptor beta chain. Its antigen is still unknown. The conserved final phenylalanine or tryptophan is absent from the CDR3, which likely points to a read error. TCRdb used MiXCR to reprocess the multiplex PCR reads, holding one entry per CDR3 protein. The table shows over 15,000 distinct CDR3 sequences, with roughly 52% occurring only once. These data originate in a study of breast tumors, draining lymph nodes, adjacent tissues. Overall study findings and caveats: Tumor repertoires ranked between lymph nodes and nontumor tissue in diversity, with V and J gene preferences.

The germline V gene encodes CDR1 KGHDR and CDR2 SFDVKD. The CDR3 runs 13 residues. V gave up 7 bases and J gave up 7 bases; unmatched junction bases: 6. Sample: tumor-adjacent breast tissue. V is TRBV24-1 and J is TRBJ2-1, with 7 positions matching TRBD1. This clonotype was obtained from a female donor with breast cancer. Some clones in this sample may be carry-over from other donors' samples. The CDR3 DNA is TGTGCCACCAGCAGACAGGGTTGGAATGAGCAGTTCCTC. Protein sequence: CATSRQGWNEQFL.